Listed here is a single T cell receptor (beta chain). Antigen unknown. This record belongs to a study of STAT5B mutations in CD4+ large granular lymphocyte leukemia. Data came from immunoSEQ multiplex PCR; TCRdb stores just in-frame clones and leaves some out. The sample shows 40,000 to 55,000 clones, 65% to 85% of them seen only once. V shed 8 bases and J shed 3 bases, with 14 bases lying between them. Germline loops: CDR1 SEHNR, CDR2 FQNEAQ (reference sequence). This CDR3 has 13 residues. Findings and caveats of the study: Roughly a quarter of private leukemic clonotypes occurred rarely in other patients' non-leukemic repertoires.

Buffy coats from healthy blood donors served as controls. The clonotype originates from a human donor in good health. The sample consisted of CD4+ T cells from blood buffy coats. This chain links TRBV7-9 with TRBJ2-7, with D possibly being TRBD2 (6 bases). In nucleotides, the CDR3 is TGTGCCAGCGCCCTCCGCGGGGACTACGAGCAGTACTTC. Translated: CASALRGDYEQYF.